This T cell receptor (beta chain) was documented in a study of blood T cells in healthy people across ages. Next came a second PCR, run for roughly 7 to 12 cycles, which used a sample-barcoded 5' primer along with a J-beta primer mix. MiXCR, applied by TCRdb to the 5' RACE reads, yields one record per CDR3 protein. The top ten clones hold roughly an eighth of a sample with about 940,000 distinct CDR3 sequences, around 48% of them seen once. Note on this clonotype: As yet, its antigen is unknown.

The study, taken as a whole, reports: Diversity estimates from one million T cells were considered underestimates.

Donor samples were obtained from healthy Caucasian individuals from Russia, aged about 6 to 100. Each sample used at least 6.5 million PBMCs. Sequenced sample: blood. The receptor's source is a man younger than 40 in good health.

CDR3 nucleotides: TGCAGTGCTAACCGGGACAGGGGCCTCTACGAGCAGTACTTC. Translated, it gives CSANRDRGLYEQYF. The rearrangement joins TRBV20-1 to TRBJ2-7, with TRBD1 matching over 10 bases. Germline-derived CDR1 and CDR2 are DFQATT and SNEGSKA (reference sequence). This CDR3 comprises 14 residues. Trimming at V came to 4 bases and at J to 3 bases, leaving 6 bases not matched to a gene.